The 8 T cell receptor beta chains in this list originate from one sample, sequenced in a study of control samples from healthy donors and cancer patients (TCRdb year 2020). Library preparation used the immunoSEQ multiplex PCR assay. Entries here come from immuneACCESS through TCRdb and include only in-frame sequences with V and J called. Some clones fail to appear in such tables; in the studies checked, an unresolved V gene covers under half of the shortfall, and the cause of the remainder is unknown. This sample has 70,000 to 90,000 clones in its table, and 70% to 90% of those were observed once. In total, the top ten clones hold 1.5% to 2% of the sample. The specimen sequenced was PBMCs. These receptors originate from a woman in her sixties or seventies with head and neck cancer.

The genes are TRBV3-1 (or the pseudogene TRBV3-2) and TRBJ1-6; D remains ambiguous. V was cut by 0 bases and J by 8 bases, with 5 bases left in between. The CDR3 runs to 13 residues. CDR1 and CDR2 (germline): LGHDT, YNNKEL (reference sequence). The CDR3: CASSQDRYSPLHF. The CDR3 DNA follows: TGTGCCAGCAGCCAAGATCGGTATTCACCCCTCCACTTT.

The rearrangement joins TRBV5-6 to TRBJ2-1; D may correspond to TRBD1 or TRBD2 (5 bases each). The CDR3 spans 14 residues. The V end lost 2 bases, the J end lost 10 bases, and 16 bases lay between the germline ends. Germline V gene data show CDR1 as SGHDT and CDR2 as YYEEEE. The CDR3 DNA is TGTGCCAGCAGCTTAGAGGGGACGCGTTTAGAGCAGTTCTTC. Its translation is CASSLEGTRLEQFF.

The V and J genes are TRBV7-2 and TRBJ1-4; 7 bases fit TRBD1. Germline V gene data show CDR1 as SGHTA and CDR2 as FQGNSA. V trimming: 0 bases; J trimming: 8 bases; junction bases outside the gene matches: 15. CDR3 length: 18 residues. The CDR3 loop reads CASSLAPPGTGAGEKLFF. The CDR3 DNA follows: TGTGCCAGCAGCTTAGCTCCCCCGGGAACAGGGGCGGGGGAAAAACTGTTTTTT.

The chain is built from TRBV9 and TRBJ2-4; tentative D call: TRBD1 (5 bases). Looked up from germline, CDR1 is SGDLS and CDR2 is YYNGEE. This CDR3 comprises 15 residues. V lost 0 bases to trimming and J lost 1 base, with 8 bases between them. CDR3 nucleotide sequence: TGTGCCAGCAGCGTAGCCTCAGGGGCCAAAAACATTCAGTACTTC. This gives the protein CASSVASGAKNIQYF.

V is TRBV24-1 and J is TRBJ2-7; tentatively, D is TRBD2 (6 bases). CDR3 length: 19 amino acids. The V end was cut by 8 bases, the J end by 0 bases, with 28 bases between. The V gene's germline CDR1 is KGHDR and CDR2 SFDVKD. CDR3 region: CATTNPYGSVFSHSYEQYF. The CDR3 DNA reads as TGTGCCACCACCAACCCCTACGGGAGTGTCTTTTCTCACTCCTACGAGCAGTACTTC.

The chain links TRBV19 to TRBJ1-5; D is ambiguous. The germline gives CDR1 LNHDA, CDR2 SQIVND (reference sequence). Trimming shortened V by 6 bases and J by 2 bases, and 8 bases separated the two germline ends. This CDR3 is 13 amino acids long. The CDR3 DNA sequence: TGTGCCAGTAGAGGGCAGGGCAATCAGCCCCAGCATTTT. It encodes CASRGQGNQPQHF.

The rearrangement uses TRBV11-3 and TRBJ2-1, with D possibly matching TRBD1 (5 bases). The CDR3 runs to 14 residues. Per germline, CDR1 SGHNT and CDR2 YENEEA. Trimming took off 1 base at V and 3 bases at J, with 7 bases between the two ends. For the CDR3, the DNA is TGTGCCAGCAGCTTAGGACAGAACTACAATGAGCAGTTCTTC. Amino acid sequence: CASSLGQNYNEQFF.

This sequence joins TRBV6-5 and TRBJ2-1, with 11 bases lining up with TRBD2. V dropped 7 bases and J dropped 5; count of bases not matched to a gene: 7. The V gene's germline CDR1 is MNHEY and CDR2 SVGAGI. The CDR3 has 15 residues. The CDR3 sequence is CASTRSGLADNEQFF. The CDR3 region has the DNA TGTGCCAGCACGCGGTCGGGACTAGCGGACAATGAGCAGTTCTTC.